Listed below are T cell receptor beta chains from one sample, sequenced in a study of cytomegalovirus exposure and HLA in healthy donors. Assay used: immunoSEQ multiplex PCR; TCRdb lists only in-frame clones, some missing. The repertoire holds approximately 150,000 clones, with over 70% as singletons. The sample taken for sequencing was PBMCs. The receptors here all came from a male donor in good health and CMV-seronegative. Each CDR3 is given with its conserved first and last residue. A D gene is named only where the DNA matches it firmly. Clone size is shown for a subset of rows, as once, few, many or a class of expanded clone.

. TRBJ2-3 TRBV7-2 . CASTPQARGAFTDTQYF TGTGCCAGCACCCCCCAGGCTCGCGGGGCCTTTACAGATACGCAGTATTTT
. TRBJ2-1 TRBV9 TRBD1 CASGKGQGVYNEQFF TGTGCCAGCGGAAAGGGGCAGGGGGTATACAATGAGCAGTTCTTC
. TRBJ2-7 TRBV5-1 TRBD2 CASSWGLAGSYEQYF TGCGCCAGCAGCTGGGGACTAGCGGGGTCGTATGAGCAGTACTTC
. TRBJ2-6 TRBV7-2 TRBD1 CASSRKGADGANVLTF TGTGCCAGCAGCCGTAAGGGGGCTGATGGGGCCAACGTCCTGACTTTC
few TRBJ1-1 TRBV15 TRBD1 CATSTPGGSTEAFF TGTGCCACCAGCACGCCAGGGGGCTCCACTGAAGCTTTCTTT
. TRBJ1-4 TRBV28 . CASSSPLNEKLFF TGTGCCAGCAGTTCCCCTCTTAATGAAAAACTGTTTTTT
few TRBJ1-5 TRBV30 TRBD1 CAWSFGQASNQPQHF TGTGCCTGGAGTTTTGGACAGGCGAGCAATCAGCCCCAGCATTTT
. TRBJ2-5 TRBV7-7 TRBD1 CASSATQGARGETQYF TGTGCTAGCAGCGCAACGCAGGGGGCACGGGGAGAGACCCAGTACTTC
. TRBJ2-7 TRBV7-6 . CASSLGRGSPYEQYF TGTGCCAGCAGCTTAGGGCGGGGCTCCCCCTACGAGCAGTACTTC
. TRBJ2-5 TRBV7-8 TRBD2 CASSLWASGRAEETQYF TGTGCCAGCAGCCTCTGGGCTAGCGGGAGGGCCGAAGAGACCCAGTACTTC
. TRBJ2-7 TRBV4-1 . CASSQVGHYEQYF TGCGCCAGCAGCCAAGTGGGGCACTACGAGCAGTACTTC
. TRBJ2-3 TRBV5-4 . CASSPSRTSGTRSTDTQYF TGTGCCAGCAGCCCCAGCAGGACTAGTGGGACAAGGAGCACAGATACGCAGTATTTT
. TRBJ1-2 TRBV5-1 . CASSFGDLAGYTF TGCGCCAGCAGCTTCGGGGATTTGGCAGGCTACACCTTC
. TRBJ2-1 TRBV28 TRBD1 CASIEDRGTYNEQFF TGTGCCAGCATTGAGGACAGGGGGACCTACAATGAGCAGTTCTTC
. TRBJ1-1 TRBV2 . CASSEKGGNTEAFF TGTGCCAGCAGTGAAAAAGGGGGGAACACTGAAGCTTTCTTT
. TRBJ1-1 TRBV28 . CASSWDLGNTEAFF TGTGCCAGCAGTTGGGACTTAGGGAACACTGAAGCTTTCTTT
. TRBJ2-7 TRBV28 . CASTGFYEQYF TGTGCCAGCACAGGGTTCTACGAGCAGTACTTC
. TRBJ2-3 TRBV7-3 . CASSLMGGSTDTQYF TGTGCCAGCAGCCTAATGGGAGGATCCACAGATACGCAGTATTTT
few TRBJ1-2 TRBV7-2 . CASSFSRSNYGYTF TGTGCCAGCAGCTTTTCCAGATCTAACTATGGCTACACCTTC
. TRBJ2-7 TRBV28 . CASSSPDRSSSYEQYF TGTGCCAGCAGTTCCCCCGACAGGTCAAGTTCCTACGAGCAGTACTTC
. TRBJ1-1 TRBV29-1 . CSVEDSTEAFF TGCAGCGTTGAAGACAGCACTGAAGCTTTCTTT
once TRBJ2-7 TRBV4-1 . CASSQDRASGYEQYF TGCGCCAGCAGCCAGGATAGGGCTTCGGGGTACGAGCAGTACTTC
. TRBJ2-5 TRBV2 TRBD2 CASRLERGGQETQYF TGTGCCAGCAGATTGGAGCGGGGGGGCCAAGAGACCCAGTACTTC
once TRBJ2-7 TRBV6-1 TRBD2 CASSEYAGGSEQYF TGTGCCAGCAGTGAATACGCGGGGGGGTCGGAGCAGTACTTC
few TRBJ2-1 TRBV7-2 . CASSRDSLNNEQFF TGTGCCAGCAGCCGGGACTCTCTCAACAATGAGCAGTTCTTC
once TRBJ1-3 TRBV28 . CATHPGGGNTIYF TGTGCCACCCATCCGGGGGGCGGAAACACCATATATTTT
once TRBJ1-2 TRBV9 TRBD1 CASSARTGTGLYGYTF TGTGCCAGCAGCGCGAGAACCGGGACAGGGCTCTATGGCTACACCTTC
few TRBJ1-2 TRBV28 TRBD1 CASSLSQGADGYTF TGTGCCAGCAGTTTATCCCAGGGGGCGGATGGCTACACCTTC
few TRBJ2-1 TRBV2 . CASSIHSYNEQFF TGTGCCAGCAGTATTCACAGCTACAATGAGCAGTTCTTC
. TRBJ1-1 TRBV9 TRBD1 CASSVDGDRGGSTEAFF TGTGCCAGCAGCGTAGATGGGGACAGGGGCGGGAGCACTGAAGCTTTCTTT
. TRBJ2-3 TRBV19 TRBD2 CASSPTSGGTTDTQYF TGTGCCAGTAGCCCGACTAGCGGGGGGACCACAGATACGCAGTATTTT
. TRBJ1-4 TRBV5-1 . CASSLPTEGINEKLFF TGCGCCAGCAGCTTGCCCACGGAGGGAATTAATGAAAAACTGTTTTTT
once TRBJ1-1 TRBV5-1 TRBD1 CASSVQPPGTGRTEAFF TGCGCCAGCAGCGTCCAACCCCCCGGGACAGGGAGGACTGAAGCTTTCTTT
. TRBJ1-4 TRBV13 TRBD1 CASSLGQGDEKLFF TGTGCCAGCAGCTTAGGGCAGGGGGATGAAAAACTGTTTTTT
once TRBJ2-2 TRBV18 . CASSPFPPGGNTGELFF TGTGCCAGCTCACCATTTCCCCCCGGGGGAAACACCGGGGAGCTGTTTTTT
. TRBJ2-7 TRBV7-9 . CSSSLGLSQKQYF TGTTCCAGCAGCCTTGGACTCAGTCAAAAGCAGTACTTC
. TRBJ1-4 TRBV6-1 . CASAPQGTYEKLFF TGTGCCAGCGCCCCCCAGGGGACCTATGAAAAACTGTTTTTT
. TRBJ1-5 TRBV10-3 TRBD1 CAISGTGGGQPQHF TGTGCCATCAGTGGGACAGGGGGAGGTCAGCCCCAGCATTTT
. TRBJ1-4 TRBV6-6 TRBD1 CASSRTGASEKLFF TGTGCCAGCAGCCGGACAGGGGCCAGTGAAAAACTGTTTTTT
. TRBJ1-6 TRBV18 TRBD1 CASSPTGERNSPLHF TGTGCCAGCTCACCGACAGGGGAGAGGAATTCACCCCTCCACTTT
. TRBJ2-7 TRBV7-9 . CPSSLYYEQYF TGTCCCAGCAGCCTCTACTACGAGCAGTACTTC
few TRBJ2-1 TRBV28 TRBD2 CASSPGGARYEQFF TGTGCCAGCAGCCCCGGGGGGGCTAGGTATGAGCAGTTCTTC
. TRBJ2-6 TRBV2 . CASTPDIQVLTF TGTGCCAGCACTCCGGACATCCAGGTCCTGACTTTC
once TRBJ2-1 TRBV7-2 TRBD2 CASRGGAGGPYNEQFF TGTGCCAGCAGAGGGGGGGCGGGAGGACCCTACAATGAGCAGTTCTTC
few TRBJ2-1 TRBV5-1 TRBD2 CASSLLAGDLEQFF TGCGCCAGCAGCTTGTTGGCGGGAGATCTTGAGCAGTTCTTC
. TRBJ2-3 TRBV7-6 TRBD1 CASSRAGQGTDTQYF TGTGCCAGCAGTCGCGCGGGACAGGGGACAGATACGCAGTATTTT
. TRBJ1-1 TRBV5-1 . CASGRRADTEAFF TGCGCCAGCGGTAGAAGAGCCGACACTGAAGCTTTCTTT
. TRBJ2-4 TRBV19 . CASSIGGDLAKNIQYF TGTGCCAGTAGTATTGGTGGGGACTTAGCCAAAAACATTCAGTACTTC
. TRBJ2-2 TRBV28 TRBD2 CASGSGLASPGELFF TGTGCCAGCGGTTCTGGACTAGCCTCCCCCGGGGAGCTGTTTTTT
. TRBJ2-5 TRBV7-9 TRBD2 CASSFGTSGGGTQYF TGTGCCAGCAGCTTCGGGACTAGCGGGGGGGGGACCCAGTACTTC
. TRBJ2-7 TRBV19 TRBD1 CASSVRPDRGLEQYF TGTGCCAGTAGTGTTCGACCAGACAGGGGGCTCGAGCAGTACTTC